This TCR beta chain is drawn from a study of chemoradiotherapy in HPV16-positive cancers. Study-level background: Functional T-cell assays on two HPV16-positive patients' cells defined candidate HPV-specific clones and common TCR motifs.

About this clone: Its antigen is as yet unknown.

Method: immunoSEQ multiplex PCR; TCRdb's copy keeps in-frame clones and lacks some. Of about 32,000 clones in the sample, around 89% were seen once. From germline, CDR1 is LGHNA and CDR2 YNFKEQ. This CDR3 is built from 15 residues. V was cut by 4 bases and J by 5 bases, with 17 bases left in between. Study-wide findings and caveats: Candidate HPV-specific clones and E7-related TCR motifs grew in tumor during treatment.

Sequencing was performed on blood, taken from a patient who underwent chemoradiotherapy. The receptor comes from a human donor with HPV-associated anogenital cancer. The chain links TRBV4-2 to TRBJ2-5; either TRBD1 or TRBD2 may supply D (6 bases each). The CDR3 DNA sequence: TGTGCCAGCAGCCCCGGTCTGGAGGGGGATGAGACCCAGTACTTC. Its protein product is CASSPGLEGDETQYF.